Sequencing of this T cell receptor beta chain was carried out in a study of identical twins. A template switching step contributed a universal primer site, while unique molecular identifiers were present in the cDNA. TCRdb processed the 5' RACE reads anew with MiXCR; each CDR3 protein has one entry. This table has some 630,000 distinct CDR3 sequences, just over 7% appearing once. The CDR3 spans 16 residues. From germline, CDR1 is LGHNT and CDR2 FRNRAP. V lost 2 bases, J lost 5 bases, and 11 bases stayed unmatched. The table lists this clonotype with a few counts. The same data also contributed to another study, on yellow fever vaccine responses in identical twins. That work contributes: As reported, the vaccine T cell response of twins seemed partly convergent and partly personalized.

The V and J genes are TRBV12-5 and TRBJ1-1; 7 bases are shared with TRBD1. This receptor was obtained from a woman aged 18-29 years in good health. Sequenced: PBMCs. Written as DNA, the CDR3 is TGTGCTAGTGGTTTGTTCGCCCGACTACAGGGGACTGAAGCTTTCTTT. It codes for CASGLFARLQGTEAFF.